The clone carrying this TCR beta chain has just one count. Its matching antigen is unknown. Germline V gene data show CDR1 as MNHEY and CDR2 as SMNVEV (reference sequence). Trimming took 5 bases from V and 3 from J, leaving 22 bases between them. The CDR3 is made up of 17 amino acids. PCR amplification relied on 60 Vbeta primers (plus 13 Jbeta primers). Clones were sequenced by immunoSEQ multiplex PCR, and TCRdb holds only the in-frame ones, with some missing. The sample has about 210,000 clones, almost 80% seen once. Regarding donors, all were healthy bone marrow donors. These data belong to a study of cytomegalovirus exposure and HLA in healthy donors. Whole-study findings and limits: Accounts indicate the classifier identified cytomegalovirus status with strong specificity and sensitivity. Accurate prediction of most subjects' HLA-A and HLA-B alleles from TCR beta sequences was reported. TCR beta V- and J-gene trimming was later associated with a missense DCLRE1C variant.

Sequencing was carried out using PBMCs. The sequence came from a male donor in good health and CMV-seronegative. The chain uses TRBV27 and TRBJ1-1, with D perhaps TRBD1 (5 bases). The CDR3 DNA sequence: TGTGCCAGCAGTGTCAGGGTATGGGGCTCTCGGGACACTGAAGCTTTCTTT. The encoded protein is CASSVRVWGSRDTEAFF.